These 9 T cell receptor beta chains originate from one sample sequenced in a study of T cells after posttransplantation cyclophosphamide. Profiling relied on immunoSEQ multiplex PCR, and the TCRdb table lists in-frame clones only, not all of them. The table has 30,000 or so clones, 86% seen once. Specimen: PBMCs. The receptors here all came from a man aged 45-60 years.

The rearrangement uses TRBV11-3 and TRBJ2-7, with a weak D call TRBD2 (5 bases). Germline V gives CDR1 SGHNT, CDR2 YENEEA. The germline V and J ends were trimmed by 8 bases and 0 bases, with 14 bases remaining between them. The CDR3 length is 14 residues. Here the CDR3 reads CASAGGSYSYEQYF. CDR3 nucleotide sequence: TGTGCCAGCGCGGGCGGGTCCTACTCCTACGAGCAGTACTTC.

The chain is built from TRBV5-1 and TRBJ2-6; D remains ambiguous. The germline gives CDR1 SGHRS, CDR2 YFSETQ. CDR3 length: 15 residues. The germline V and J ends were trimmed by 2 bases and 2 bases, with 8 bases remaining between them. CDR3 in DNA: TGCGCCAGCAGCTTTGTACTGACTGGGGCCAACGTCCTGACTTTC. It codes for CASSFVLTGANVLTF.

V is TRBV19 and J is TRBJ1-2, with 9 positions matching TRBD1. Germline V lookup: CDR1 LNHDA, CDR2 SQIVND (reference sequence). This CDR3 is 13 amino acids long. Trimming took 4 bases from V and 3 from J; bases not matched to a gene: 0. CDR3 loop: CASSRDRDYGYTF. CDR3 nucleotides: TGTGCCAGTAGTAGGGACAGGGACTATGGCTACACCTTC.

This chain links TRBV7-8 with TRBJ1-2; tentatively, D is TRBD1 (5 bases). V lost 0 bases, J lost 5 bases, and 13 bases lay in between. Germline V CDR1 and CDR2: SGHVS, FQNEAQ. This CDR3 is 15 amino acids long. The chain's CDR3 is CASSLAGGERYGYTF. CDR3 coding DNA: TGTGCCAGCAGCTTAGCTGGGGGGGAGCGGTATGGCTACACCTTC.

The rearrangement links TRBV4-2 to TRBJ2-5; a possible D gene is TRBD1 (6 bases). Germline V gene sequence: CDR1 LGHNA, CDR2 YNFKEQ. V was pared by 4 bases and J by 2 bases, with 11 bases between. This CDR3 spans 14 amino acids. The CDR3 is CASSRQAAQETQYF. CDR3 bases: TGTGCCAGCAGCCGACAGGCGGCACAAGAGACCCAGTACTTC.

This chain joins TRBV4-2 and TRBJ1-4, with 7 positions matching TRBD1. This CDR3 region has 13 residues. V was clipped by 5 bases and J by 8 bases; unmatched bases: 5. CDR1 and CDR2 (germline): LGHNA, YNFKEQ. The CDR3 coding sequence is TGTGCCAGCAGCAAAGGACAGGTAGAAAAACTGTTTTTT. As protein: CASSKGQVEKLFF.

The chain's CDR3 is CASILDRNTEAFF. DNA for the CDR3: TGCGCCAGCATTTTAGACAGGAACACTGAAGCTTTCTTT. The genes are TRBV10-2 and TRBJ1-1; TRBD1 might be the D (5 bases). V lost 7 bases and J lost 1, with 10 bases in between. This CDR3 has 13 amino acids. CDR1 and CDR2 from the germline V gene are WSHSY and SAAADI.

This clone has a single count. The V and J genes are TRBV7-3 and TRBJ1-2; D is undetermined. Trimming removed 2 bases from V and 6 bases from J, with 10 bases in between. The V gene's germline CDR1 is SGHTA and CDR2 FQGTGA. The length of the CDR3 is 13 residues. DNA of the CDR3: TGTGCCAGCAGCTTAGGTAGCGGAGATGGCTACACCTTC. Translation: CASSLGSGDGYTF.

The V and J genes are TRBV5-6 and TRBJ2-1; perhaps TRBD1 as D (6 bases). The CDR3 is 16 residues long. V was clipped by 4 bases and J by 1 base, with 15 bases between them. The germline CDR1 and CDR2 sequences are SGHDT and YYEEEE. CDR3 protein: CASSSYGQQSYNEQFF. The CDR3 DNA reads TGTGCCAGCAGCAGCTACGGACAGCAGTCCTACAATGAGCAGTTCTTC.